A selection of T cell receptor beta chains follows, all from one sample in a study of long-term antiretroviral therapy in people with HIV. Data came from immunoSEQ multiplex PCR; TCRdb stores just in-frame clones and leaves some out. The sample carries more than 30,000 clones, 83% recorded once. The sample in question was unsorted PBMCs, obtained 0.4 years before starting antiretroviral therapy. The receptors originated from a man between 18 and 35 years old with HIV. Both conserved end residues are part of each CDR3. Each record gives: clone size, D gene, V gene, J gene, CDR3 DNA, CDR3 protein. D genes are given only for firm matches. Only some rows state a clone size, as once, few, many or a class for expanded clones.

clone size: -; D gene: TRBD1; V gene: TRBV5-1; J gene: TRBJ1-6; CDR3 DNA: TGCGCCAGCAGCTCCGGACAGGGGGCTTATAATTCACCCCTCCACTTT; CDR3 protein: CASSSGQGAYNSPLHF
clone size: -; D gene: -; V gene: TRBV18; J gene: TRBJ1-1; CDR3 DNA: TGTGCCAGCTCACCACCCACAGCAAACACTGAAGCTTTCTTT; CDR3 protein: CASSPPTANTEAFF
clone size: -; D gene: TRBD2; V gene: TRBV6-1; J gene: TRBJ2-3; CDR3 DNA: TGTGCCAGCAGTGAAGTAGCGGGGGGGACGACAGATACGCAGTATTTT; CDR3 protein: CASSEVAGGTTDTQYF
clone size: -; D gene: -; V gene: TRBV5-4; J gene: TRBJ1-2; CDR3 DNA: TGTGCCAGCAGCTTGGCAGGGGACGGCTACACCTTC; CDR3 protein: CASSLAGDGYTF
clone size: -; D gene: -; V gene: TRBV5-8; J gene: TRBJ2-1; CDR3 DNA: TGTGCCAGCAGCCTACTACAGGGCTCCTACAATGAGCAGTTCTTC; CDR3 protein: CASSLLQGSYNEQFF
clone size: -; D gene: TRBD1; V gene: TRBV5-1; J gene: TRBJ2-3; CDR3 DNA: TGCGCCAGCACGACAGGGGGCACAGATACGCAGTATTTT; CDR3 protein: CASTTGGTDTQYF
clone size: -; D gene: -; V gene: TRBV19; J gene: TRBJ2-7; CDR3 DNA: TGTGCCAGTAGCGGGCTTGACTTCGGGTACGAGCAGTACTTC; CDR3 protein: CASSGLDFGYEQYF
clone size: -; D gene: -; V gene: TRBV5-1; J gene: TRBJ2-7; CDR3 DNA: TGCGCCAGCAGGCAGGATCTCTCCTACGAGCAGTACTTC; CDR3 protein: CASRQDLSYEQYF
clone size: -; D gene: -; V gene: TRBV23-1; J gene: TRBJ1-1; CDR3 DNA: TGCGCCAGCAGTCTACGGGGGAACACTGAAGCTTTCTTT; CDR3 protein: CASSLRGNTEAFF
clone size: -; D gene: TRBD2; V gene: TRBV15; J gene: TRBJ2-1; CDR3 DNA: TGTGCCACCAGCAGATCGGCTAGCGGGAGGGCCCCCTACAATGAGCAGTTCTTC; CDR3 protein: CATSRSASGRAPYNEQFF
clone size: -; D gene: -; V gene: TRBV28; J gene: TRBJ2-3; CDR3 DNA: TGTGCCAGCACCGTCGGGGGCGGGAGCGGAGGAGATACGCAGTATTTT; CDR3 protein: CASTVGGGSGGDTQYF
clone size: -; D gene: -; V gene: TRBV5-5; J gene: TRBJ1-2; CDR3 DNA: TGTGCCAGCAGCCTGACAGCAACCCATGGTGGCTACACCTTC; CDR3 protein: CASSLTATHGGYTF
clone size: -; D gene: TRBD2; V gene: TRBV19; J gene: TRBJ2-2; CDR3 DNA: TGTGCCAGTAGACCTTCTAGCGGAGACACCGGGGAGCTGTTTTTT; CDR3 protein: CASRPSSGDTGELFF
clone size: -; D gene: -; V gene: TRBV28; J gene: TRBJ2-3; CDR3 DNA: TGTGCCAGCACCCTCGCGGGTAGTTACTTAACAGATACGCAGTATTTT; CDR3 protein: CASTLAGSYLTDTQYF
clone size: -; D gene: -; V gene: TRBV5-1; J gene: TRBJ2-3; CDR3 DNA: TGCGCCAGCAGCCTCGGGACGGACCGAAACACAGATACGCAGTATTTT; CDR3 protein: CASSLGTDRNTDTQYF
clone size: once; D gene: -; V gene: TRBV6-1; J gene: TRBJ2-7; CDR3 DNA: TGTGCCAGCAGTGAAAGCTCCCCAGGCCACGAGCAGTACTTC; CDR3 protein: CASSESSPGHEQYF
clone size: -; D gene: -; V gene: TRBV9; J gene: TRBJ1-3; CDR3 DNA: TGTGCCAGCAGCGTAGCTGGGGGGCAGGGAAACACCATATATTTT; CDR3 protein: CASSVAGGQGNTIYF
clone size: -; D gene: TRBD2; V gene: TRBV30; J gene: TRBJ2-2; CDR3 DNA: TGTGCCTTAACCAGGGGACTAGAATTCGGGGAGCTGTTTTTT; CDR3 protein: CALTRGLEFGELFF
clone size: -; D gene: -; V gene: TRBV28; J gene: TRBJ1-2; CDR3 DNA: TGTGCCAGCGCCCCGGGAGGAATCTATGGCTACACCTTC; CDR3 protein: CASAPGGIYGYTF
clone size: once; D gene: -; V gene: TRBV10-1; J gene: TRBJ2-2; CDR3 DNA: TGCGCCAGCAGTCCCCTCGTAATCTCGGGGACCGGGGAGCTGTTTTTT; CDR3 protein: CASSPLVISGTGELFF
clone size: -; D gene: -; V gene: TRBV6-1; J gene: TRBJ2-7; CDR3 DNA: TGTGCCAGCAGTGTCACAGGGCCCTACTACGAGCAGTACTTC; CDR3 protein: CASSVTGPYYEQYF
clone size: -; D gene: -; V gene: TRBV30; J gene: TRBJ2-7; CDR3 DNA: TGTGCCGGGGACGGCGGGGTGACCTACGAGCAGTACTTC; CDR3 protein: CAGDGGVTYEQYF
clone size: -; D gene: TRBD1; V gene: TRBV4-1; J gene: TRBJ1-2; CDR3 DNA: TGCGCCAGCAGCCGCCCCTACGGTAGGACAGGGGTCTATGGCTACACCTTC; CDR3 protein: CASSRPYGRTGVYGYTF
clone size: -; D gene: TRBD1; V gene: TRBV7-6; J gene: TRBJ1-2; CDR3 DNA: TGTGCCAGCAGCGTACAGGGGACTGGCTACACCTTC; CDR3 protein: CASSVQGTGYTF
clone size: -; D gene: -; V gene: TRBV7-8; J gene: TRBJ1-2; CDR3 DNA: TGTGCCAGCAGCTTGGGACGGGTCATTAATAGGGGCTACACCTTC; CDR3 protein: CASSLGRVINRGYTF
clone size: -; D gene: -; V gene: TRBV7-2; J gene: TRBJ1-2; CDR3 DNA: TGTGCCAGCAGCTTAGATGTCAGGGCCACTCCTAACTATGGCTACACCTTC; CDR3 protein: CASSLDVRATPNYGYTF
clone size: -; D gene: -; V gene: TRBV27; J gene: TRBJ1-2; CDR3 DNA: TGTGCCAGCAGTTTTAAGGGGACATTTGCTAACTATGGCTACACCTTC; CDR3 protein: CASSFKGTFANYGYTF
clone size: once; D gene: -; V gene: TRBV15; J gene: TRBJ1-1; CDR3 DNA: TGTGCCACCCACGGCGATGGAGGGGTCACTGAAGCTTTCTTT; CDR3 protein: CATHGDGGVTEAFF
clone size: -; D gene: -; V gene: TRBV7-9; J gene: TRBJ2-7; CDR3 DNA: TGTGCCAGCAGCTTCCCCGGGGAATCCTACGAGCAGTACTTC; CDR3 protein: CASSFPGESYEQYF
clone size: -; D gene: TRBD1; V gene: TRBV5-5; J gene: TRBJ2-3; CDR3 DNA: TGTGCCAGCAGCTATCTACAGGGGGCTAATACTGGGGATACGCAGTATTTT; CDR3 protein: CASSYLQGANTGDTQYF
clone size: once; D gene: -; V gene: TRBV4-1; J gene: TRBJ2-7; CDR3 DNA: TGCGCCAGCAGCCAAGATGGAGGGGGGAACTCCTACGAGCAGTACTTC; CDR3 protein: CASSQDGGGNSYEQYF
clone size: -; D gene: -; V gene: TRBV7-9; J gene: TRBJ2-5; CDR3 DNA: TGTGCCAGCAGCTTTAGCAGGGAAGAGACCCAGTACTTC; CDR3 protein: CASSFSREETQYF
clone size: -; D gene: -; V gene: TRBV10-3; J gene: TRBJ2-3; CDR3 DNA: TGTGCCATCAGTGCCGGGACCGCAGATACGCAGTATTTT; CDR3 protein: CAISAGTADTQYF
clone size: once; D gene: -; V gene: TRBV18; J gene: TRBJ2-7; CDR3 DNA: TGTGCCAGCTCACCACCCGGATACGAGCAGTACTTC; CDR3 protein: CASSPPGYEQYF
clone size: -; D gene: -; V gene: TRBV11-3; J gene: TRBJ2-3; CDR3 DNA: TGTGCCAGCAGCTTATACAGTAGCACAGATACGCAGTATTTT; CDR3 protein: CASSLYSSTDTQYF
clone size: once; D gene: TRBD2; V gene: TRBV12-5; J gene: TRBJ2-7; CDR3 DNA: TGTGCTAGTGGTGATAGCGGGGGGGCCTATTCCTACGAGCAGTACTTC; CDR3 protein: CASGDSGGAYSYEQYF
clone size: -; D gene: -; V gene: TRBV7-9; J gene: TRBJ1-1; CDR3 DNA: TGTGCCAGCAGCTTCGGCAGCCCCACTGAAGCTTTCTTT; CDR3 protein: CASSFGSPTEAFF
clone size: -; D gene: -; V gene: TRBV6-1; J gene: TRBJ1-1; CDR3 DNA: TGTGCCAGCACAATTGGAAGTTACAGGAACACTGAAGCTTTCTTT; CDR3 protein: CASTIGSYRNTEAFF
clone size: -; D gene: -; V gene: TRBV5-6; J gene: TRBJ2-4; CDR3 DNA: TGTGCCAGCAGCCAGTTCCCATCGGACGAATTCACAAACATTCAGTACTTC; CDR3 protein: CASSQFPSDEFTNIQYF
clone size: -; D gene: -; V gene: TRBV29-1; J gene: TRBJ1-2; CDR3 DNA: TGCAGCGTTGAAGCTGCTAACTATGGCTACACCTTC; CDR3 protein: CSVEAANYGYTF
clone size: few; D gene: -; V gene: TRBV6-5; J gene: TRBJ1-5; CDR3 DNA: TGTGCCAGCAGGTACGGGGAAAATCAGCCCCAGCATTTT; CDR3 protein: CASRYGENQPQHF